The TCR beta chain described here comes from a study of OX40 agonist ivuxolimab in advanced cancers. Whole-study context: Ivuxolimab was delivered to patients intravenously every 2 weeks at doses spanning 0.01 to 10 mg/kg. Patients undergoing dose escalation presented with hepatocellular carcinoma, melanoma, renal cell or head and neck cancer.

Germline CDR1 reads SGHRS; CDR2 reads YFSETQ. The CDR3 is made up of 14 amino acids. The ends lost 3 bases at V and 2 bases at J; junction bases unmatched: 5. Study-wide points: At 0.1 to 3.0 mg/kg and by week 6, clonal expansion occurred in CD4+ and CD8+ blood T cells. Those patients achieving a partial response at 0.1-3.0 mg/kg showed among the lowest clonal expansion.

The protocol was immunoSEQ multiplex PCR, while the TCRdb copy is restricted to in-frame clones and leaves out a portion. The sample has about 66,000 clones; about nine tenths are singletons. This clone appeared once. Its cognate antigen is unknown. This chain links TRBV5-1 with TRBJ2-7, with TRBD1 identical over 7 bases. This receptor was taken from an adult with an advanced solid tumor such as melanoma, head and neck, liver or kidney cancer. Sequences were derived from CD4+ or CD8+ T cells sorted from blood, sampled in a trial of the OX40 agonist ivuxolimab. For the CDR3, the DNA is TGCGCCAGCAGCTCCCTGACAGGGACCTACGAGCAGTACTTC. This codes for CASSSLTGTYEQYF.